This T cell receptor (beta chain) comes out of a study of blood T cell repertoires in COVID-19. Study as a whole: Acute and convalescent COVID-19 specimens originated in the United States, Italy and Spain. The analysed material was cDNA or gDNA that came from T cells, B-cell-depleted T cells, or PBMCs.

As processed by the authors: Reference gene primers were amplified, and this amplification served to estimate nucleated cell counts. Generated by immunoSEQ multiplex PCR, the TCRdb table keeps only in-frame clones and is missing some. D and trimming were read from the DNA, whereas the V and J calls and clone size are those reported in that table. The sample holds hundreds of thousands of clones, about nine tenths seen once. Germline CDR1 reads MDHEN; CDR2 reads SYDVKM. The length of the CDR3 is 14 residues. The trim removed 8 bases at V and 1 base at J, leaving 6 bases unmatched. Patients of the Seattle cohort, enrolled during active infection, were followed longitudinally. This clone appeared a few times.

The sequencing sample was made of peripheral blood. The chain uses TRBV28 and TRBJ1-2; 8 bases agree with TRBD1. The receptor was isolated from a woman aged 50 to 60 with COVID-19, enrolled during active disease. CDR3 amino acids: CASFQGADNYGYTF. In DNA form, the CDR3 reads TGTGCCAGCTTCCAGGGGGCAGATAACTATGGCTACACCTTC.